This TCR beta chain was recorded in a study of graft-versus-host responses after intestinal transplantation. Turning to the study itself: Multivisceral, liver-intestinal, or isolated intestinal transplants were received by the recipients.

Assay: immunoSEQ multiplex PCR; the TCRdb copy retains only in-frame clones and omits some. This repertoire shows around 17,000 clones, 80% to 90% found once; its top ten account for approximately 6%. In germline, CDR1 is MNHEY, CDR2 SMNVEV (reference sequence). This CDR3 spans 15 amino acids. With V trimmed by 4 bases and J by 3 bases, 9 bases remained unmatched. The chain links TRBV27 to TRBJ2-7; 7 bases align to TRBD1. The sample was PBMCs, taken roughly 110 days after intestinal transplant. The source is a human patient who received an intestinal transplant, so some T cells may come from the graft donor. The CDR3 nucleotides are TGTGCCAGCAGTTATCAGACAGGGCTTCTCTACGAGCAGTACTTC. It translates to CASSYQTGLLYEQYF.